These T cell receptor beta chains were read from a single sample in a study of T cells in Graves' hyperthyroidism and ophthalmopathy. One entry per CDR3 protein, called by TCRdb with MiXCR from the multiplex PCR reads. Among a few hundred thousand distinct CDR3 sequences listed, around 45% were seen once. The material sequenced was peripheral blood or thyroid tissue (not recorded which). The source of these receptors is a young woman with Graves' hyperthyroidism. Both conserved end residues are part of each CDR3. Each record gives: clone size, D gene, V gene, J gene, CDR3 protein, CDR3 DNA. A D gene is named only where the DNA matches it firmly. Not every row has a clone size; where given, it reads once, few, many or a size class.

clone_size: .
d_call: .
v_call: TRBV2
j_call: TRBJ2-6
cdr3_aa: CASRWAGSGANVLTF
cdr3_nt: TGTGCCAGCAGATGGGCGGGTTCTGGGGCCAACGTCCTGACTTTC

clone_size: few
d_call: .
v_call: TRBV3-1
j_call: TRBJ2-7
cdr3_aa: CASSQDIEQYF
cdr3_nt: TGTGCCAGCAGCCAAGATATCGAGCAGTACTTC

clone_size: few
d_call: .
v_call: TRBV2
j_call: TRBJ1-2
cdr3_aa: CASSSQGRGYTF
cdr3_nt: TGTGCCAGCAGTTCACAGGGTCGAGGCTACACCTTC

clone_size: once
d_call: .
v_call: TRBV5-1
j_call: TRBJ1-3
cdr3_aa: CASSLVLLRFGNTIYF
cdr3_nt: TGCGCCAGCAGCCTTGTACTGCTGCGATTTGGAAACACCATATATTTT

clone_size: many
d_call: TRBD2
v_call: TRBV7-9
j_call: TRBJ2-7
cdr3_aa: CASSFVAGGTYEQYF
cdr3_nt: TGTGCCAGCAGCTTCGTTGCGGGAGGGACCTACGAGCAGTACTTC

clone_size: .
d_call: .
v_call: TRBV20-1
j_call: TRBJ2-6
cdr3_aa: CSARDLVGGLSGANVLTF
cdr3_nt: TGCAGTGCTAGAGATCTGGTGGGAGGCCTCTCTGGGGCCAACGTCCTGACTTTC

clone_size: .
d_call: TRBD1
v_call: TRBV6-1
j_call: TRBJ2-5
cdr3_aa: CASGQGATEETQYF
cdr3_nt: TGTGCCAGCGGGCAGGGGGCGACGGAAGAGACCCAGTACTTC

clone_size: few
d_call: TRBD1
v_call: TRBV7-8
j_call: TRBJ1-4
cdr3_aa: CASSTTQGPEKLFF
cdr3_nt: TGTGCCAGCAGCACTACACAGGGGCCTGAAAAACTGTTTTTT

clone_size: .
d_call: .
v_call: TRBV2
j_call: TRBJ1-5
cdr3_aa: CAWSAPHQPQHF
cdr3_nt: TGTGCCTGGAGTGCCCCACATCAGCCCCAGCATTTT

clone_size: .
d_call: .
v_call: TRBV29-1
j_call: TRBJ1-4
cdr3_aa: CSVYEGEKLFF
cdr3_nt: TGCAGCGTTTATGAGGGTGAAAAACTGTTTTTT

clone_size: many
d_call: .
v_call: TRBV29-1
j_call: TRBJ2-5
cdr3_aa: CSVAPSSGGQGTQYF
cdr3_nt: TGCAGCGTTGCCCCCTCTAGCGGGGGACAGGGGACCCAGTACTTC

clone_size: .
d_call: .
v_call: TRBV29-1
j_call: TRBJ1-1
cdr3_aa: CSVWSGMHTEAFF
cdr3_nt: TGCAGCGTTTGGAGTGGGATGCACACTGAAGCTTTCTTT

clone_size: many
d_call: TRBD1
v_call: TRBV10-2
j_call: TRBJ1-2
cdr3_aa: CAVGPGQGPTNYGYTF
cdr3_nt: TGCGCCGTGGGTCCGGGACAGGGTCCCACTAACTATGGCTACACCTTC

clone_size: once
d_call: .
v_call: TRBV29-1
j_call: TRBJ2-2
cdr3_aa: CSVERGHGELFF
cdr3_nt: TGCAGCGTTGAGAGGGGCCACGGGGAGCTGTTTTTT

clone_size: once
d_call: .
v_call: TRBV20-1
j_call: TRBJ1-5
cdr3_aa: CSAPARGGFGVQPQHF
cdr3_nt: TGCAGTGCTCCGGCCAGGGGAGGGTTTGGGGTTCAGCCCCAGCATTTT

clone_size: .
d_call: .
v_call: TRBV10-3
j_call: TRBJ1-5
cdr3_aa: CASSGGSQPQHF
cdr3_nt: TGTGCCAGCAGTGGTGGGAGTCAGCCCCAGCATTTT

clone_size: few
d_call: TRBD1
v_call: TRBV19
j_call: TRBJ1-5
cdr3_aa: CASSPLDRVGEPQHF
cdr3_nt: TGTGCCAGTAGTCCCCTGGACAGGGTTGGAGAGCCCCAGCATTTT

clone_size: many
d_call: TRBD2
v_call: TRBV12-3/TRBV12-4
j_call: TRBJ2-5
cdr3_aa: CASTWTSGREETQYF
cdr3_nt: TGTGCCAGCACCTGGACTAGCGGGAGGGAAGAGACCCAGTACTTC

clone_size: .
d_call: .
v_call: TRBV24-1
j_call: TRBJ2-2
cdr3_aa: CATSDFLRENAGELFF
cdr3_nt: TGTGCCACCAGTGATTTTCTTCGGGAGAATGCCGGGGAGCTGTTTTTT

clone_size: once
d_call: TRBD1
v_call: TRBV20-1
j_call: TRBJ1-1
cdr3_aa: CSARRQGGFTEAFF
cdr3_nt: TGCAGTGCTAGGAGACAGGGAGGTTTTACTGAAGCTTTCTTT

clone_size: many
d_call: TRBD1
v_call: TRBV29-1
j_call: TRBJ2-5
cdr3_aa: CSVDLPGQNQETQYF
cdr3_nt: TGCAGCGTTGATCTGCCGGGACAGAACCAAGAGACCCAGTACTTC

clone_size: .
d_call: .
v_call: TRBV2
j_call: TRBJ1-2
cdr3_aa: CASSEAYTNYGYTF
cdr3_nt: TGTGCCAGCAGTGAAGCGTACACCAACTATGGCTACACCTTC

clone_size: .
d_call: .
v_call: TRBV9
j_call: TRBJ2-2
cdr3_aa: CASSHPSRGTGELFF
cdr3_nt: TGTGCCAGCAGCCACCCGAGTCGAGGCACCGGGGAGCTGTTTTTT

clone_size: .
d_call: .
v_call: TRBV2
j_call: TRBJ1-1
cdr3_aa: CASSSTTREAFF
cdr3_nt: TGTGCCAGCAGTTCAACCACCAGGGAAGCTTTCTTT

clone_size: .
d_call: TRBD2
v_call: TRBV29-1
j_call: TRBJ2-5
cdr3_aa: CSVESYLAERQETQYF
cdr3_nt: TGCAGCGTTGAAAGTTATCTAGCGGAGCGCCAAGAGACCCAGTACTTC

clone_size: .
d_call: .
v_call: TRBV7-9
j_call: TRBJ2-7
cdr3_aa: CASSLGQESSYEQYF
cdr3_nt: TGTGCCAGCAGCTTAGGACAGGAGTCTTCCTACGAGCAGTACTTC

clone_size: once
d_call: .
v_call: TRBV7-1
j_call: TRBJ2-1
cdr3_aa: CASSSNRVGIYNEQFF
cdr3_nt: TGTGCCAGCAGCTCCAACAGGGTGGGGATTTACAATGAGCAGTTCTTC

clone_size: many
d_call: .
v_call: TRBV24-1
j_call: TRBJ1-1
cdr3_aa: CATSDSTLNTEAFF
cdr3_nt: TGTGCCACCAGTGATTCAACTTTGAACACTGAAGCTTTCTTT

clone_size: .
d_call: .
v_call: TRBV12-3/TRBV12-4
j_call: TRBJ2-7
cdr3_aa: CASCPGGDEQYF
cdr3_nt: TGTGCCAGCTGCCCCGGTGGCGACGAGCAGTACTTC

clone_size: few
d_call: .
v_call: TRBV20-1
j_call: TRBJ2-7
cdr3_aa: CSAGTDSYEQYF
cdr3_nt: TGCAGTGCCGGAACAGACTCCTACGAGCAGTACTTC

clone_size: few
d_call: .
v_call: TRBV19
j_call: TRBJ2-2
cdr3_aa: CASGLTMVNTGELFF
cdr3_nt: TGTGCCAGTGGGCTAACGATGGTGAATACCGGGGAGCTGTTTTTT

clone_size: few
d_call: .
v_call: TRBV5-1
j_call: TRBJ2-7
cdr3_aa: CASSLGLALTYEQYF
cdr3_nt: TGCGCCAGCAGCTTGGGGCTAGCGCTGACCTACGAGCAGTACTTC

clone_size: .
d_call: TRBD2
v_call: TRBV20-1
j_call: TRBJ2-7
cdr3_aa: CSASPGLAADYEQYF
cdr3_nt: TGCAGTGCTAGCCCGGGACTAGCGGCGGACTACGAGCAGTACTTC

clone_size: .
d_call: .
v_call: TRBV20-1
j_call: TRBJ1-2
cdr3_aa: CSYSGVGYTF
cdr3_nt: TGCAGTTACTCAGGGGTCGGCTACACCTTC

clone_size: .
d_call: TRBD2
v_call: TRBV11-1
j_call: TRBJ2-7
cdr3_aa: CASSIGLAGSYEQYF
cdr3_nt: TGTGCCAGCAGCATAGGACTAGCGGGAAGCTACGAGCAGTACTTC

clone_size: .
d_call: TRBD2
v_call: TRBV24-1
j_call: TRBJ2-5
cdr3_aa: CATSDPGTSGYNETQYF
cdr3_nt: TGTGCCACCAGTGACCCCGGGACTAGCGGCTACAATGAGACCCAGTACTTC

clone_size: few
d_call: .
v_call: TRBV5-6
j_call: TRBJ2-5
cdr3_aa: CASSLWANPRETQYF
cdr3_nt: TGTGCCAGCAGCTTGTGGGCTAACCCTAGGGAGACCCAGTACTTC